This TCR beta chain is from a study of blood T cells in healthy people across ages. Study outcomes and limitations: Observed TCR beta diversity per million T cells went down as age went up. This fall followed a roughly linear course with age.

The second PCR ran roughly 7 to 12 cycles with a sample-barcoded 5' primer and J-beta primers. Using its own MiXCR run on the 5' RACE reads, TCRdb lists one record per CDR3 protein. The sample lists approximately 800,000 distinct CDR3 sequences; 50% to 65% were seen once. To note about this clonotype: Its antigen is not known.

The CDR3 is 15 residues long. Trimming removed 3 bases at V and 2 bases at J, with 13 bases between. From germline, CDR1 is KGHDR and CDR2 SFDVKD. This clonotype was obtained from an elderly man in good health. The V call is TRBV24-1, the J call TRBJ2-7; no reliable D call. What was sequenced was blood. The CDR3 loop is CATSDGRKHTYEQYF. CDR3 nucleotide sequence: TGTGCCACCAGTGATGGGCGGAAGCATACCTACGAGCAGTACTTC.